This T cell receptor (beta chain) was documented in a study of graft-versus-host responses after intestinal transplantation. Libraries were prepared by immunoSEQ multiplex PCR; TCRdb keeps only in-frame clonotypes and omits some of them. The sample lists 80,000 to 90,000 clones, roughly 89% occurring once. Germline V gene data show CDR1 as SGHRS and CDR2 as YFSETQ. V was clipped by 4 bases and J by 2 bases, with 13 bases between them. The CDR3 has 15 amino acids. Details on this clone: What it binds is unknown.

This chain uses TRBV5-1 with TRBJ2-1; D uncertain. This sequence was found in a human donor who received an intestinal transplant. Sequenced here: unstimulated CD4+ T cells sorted from spleen or lymph node cells, sampled before intestinal transplant. This CDR3 reads CASSRTFTPYNEQFF. CDR3 DNA: TGCGCCAGCAGCCGTACGTTTACTCCCTACAATGAGCAGTTCTTC.